This T cell receptor beta chain was obtained from a study of tumor and adjacent non-tumor tissue in lung cancer. Study-wide context: Stage I to III disease affected 9 to 10 men and 5 women aged about 31 to 85. Study outcomes and limitations: Patients with more diverse tumor TCRs had worse survival. Significantly higher TCR diversity was found in tumor than normal lung.

Three rounds of nested PCR, following a modified ARM-PCR protocol, produced the TCRbeta library. MiXCR, run by TCRdb on the multiplex PCR reads, gives a single entry per CDR3 protein. The data show 98,000 or so distinct CDR3 sequences, roughly 78% seen once. As to this clonotype: Antigen specificity is unknown. The junction departs from germline at one end; a sequencing error may be responsible.

No cell sorting was done before RNA was extracted from the tissue. This non-tumor lung sample came from over 3 cm beyond the tumor edge. Donors were chemotherapy-naive, newly diagnosed lung cancer surgical patients in China, August–late 2014. This TCR came from a man aged 55 to 70 with small cell lung cancer. Material: distant non-tumor lung tissue.

CDR3 sequence: CRARGAGAGGIGYEQYF. The CDR3 coding sequence is TGCAGAGCTAGAGGGGCGGGCGCGGGAGGGATAGGGTACGAGCAGTACTTC. The chain couples TRBV20-1 to TRBJ2-7; 9 nucleotides match TRBD2. Germline V gives CDR1 DFQATT, CDR2 SNEGSKA (reference sequence). The CDR3 length is 17 residues.